This T cell receptor beta chain comes out of a study of immune evolution from preneoplasia to lung adenocarcinoma. This CDR3 has 12 amino acids. CDR1 and CDR2 from the germline V gene are SEHNR and FQNEAQ (reference sequence). V lost 8 bases to trimming and J lost 4 bases, with 11 bases between them. TCRdb keeps only in-frame clones here, not all; method: immunoSEQ multiplex PCR. Seen here are just over 4,000 clones, around 82% observed once, and the top ten hold 14%. Material: FFPE invasive lung adenocarcinoma tissue. This receptor was obtained from a person aged 70 to 80 with invasive lung adenocarcinoma. Some clones in this sample may be carry-over from other donors' samples. The V call is TRBV7-9, the J call TRBJ1-2, with D unclear. CDR3 sequence reads: CASRDGSYGYTF. CDR3 DNA sequence: TGTGCCAGCCGCGACGGCAGCTATGGCTACACCTTC.